The entry below gives a single T cell receptor (beta chain) sequence along with its context. What it recognizes is unknown. The sample is drawn from a study of T cell repertoires in cytomegalovirus infection. One entry per CDR3 protein results from TCRdb running MiXCR on the reads. The repertoire consists of around 81,000 distinct CDR3 sequences, with roughly 37% occurring once and the leading ten covering 85% to 95%. Between the trimmed V and J ends, which lost 1 base and 10 bases, there was a span of 17 bases. The V gene's germline CDR1 is SGHTA and CDR2 FQGNSA. The CDR3 totals 16 residues. The sequence came from a human donor in good health (CMV status not recorded). Some clones in this sample may be carry-over from other donors' samples. This sample comprised CD8+ T cells from cultured PBMCs, obtained from culture after CMV antigen stimulation. The rearrangement links TRBV7-2 to TRBJ1-6; unclear D gene. CDR3 DNA sequence: TGTGCCAGCAGCTTAGGCGGGTGGGTGATTGAGTCACCCCTCCACTTT. Its protein product is CASSLGGWVIESPLHF.